What follows is one T cell receptor (beta chain) and its context. Relative to the germline gene, one junction end is altered; a read error may explain this. The CDR3 sequence is 18 residues long. Germline V CDR1 and CDR2: MNHNY, SVGAGI (reference sequence). From roughly 470 ng total RNA, TCR beta cDNA was generated with a primer in the constant region. Generation of the TCR beta libraries relied on three nested multiplex PCR rounds using slightly modified ARM-PCR. For about 11 cycles apiece, the opening two PCR rounds ran with TRBV1-TRBV30 forward primers and a C-beta reverse primer. TCRdb processed the multiplex PCR reads anew with MiXCR; each CDR3 protein has one entry. The profile shows about 74,000 distinct CDR3 sequences, almost 70% of them singletons. This sample is part of a study of tumor-infiltrating lymphocytes in primary liver carcinoma. Between roughly 17 and 33 mg of unsorted bulk tissue served as the source from which RNA and DNA were co-extracted. Chronic HBV infection affected patients, none of whom had received treatment.

The genes are TRBV6-6 and TRBJ1-5; TRBD1 matches 7 bases. This TCR came from a man aged 35 to 55 with primary liver carcinoma and hepatitis B virus infection. The sample consisted of liver tumor tissue from sampling region 4. Subset in this sample: tumor region T4, right-lateral pole. CDR3 in DNA: TGTGCCAGCACCGCCTATTTGGGAGGGGGCACGAGCAATCAGCTCCAGCATTTT. Translated, it gives CASTAYLGGGTSNQLQHF.